The rows below give T cell receptor beta chains drawn from one sample of a study of technical replicates of blood from a few donors. This table comes from immunoSEQ multiplex PCR, and its TCRdb copy is limited to in-frame clones, with some not included. The sample consists of about 56,000 clones, about 95% of them appearing once. The source material was PBMCs. These TCRs come from a human donor in good health. Some clones in this sample may be carry-over from other donors' samples. CDR3s include the opening cysteine and the closing phenylalanine or tryptophan. The order of the fields is D gene, J gene, V gene, clone size, CDR3 protein, CDR3 DNA. D genes are given only for firm matches. Clone size is not always given. Where it is, it says once, few, many or a class for expanded clones.

>TRBD2|TRBJ2-1|TRBV5-1|-
CASSLTSGRPLGNEQFF
TGCGCCAGCAGCCTTACTAGCGGGAGGCCCCTGGGGAATGAGCAGTTCTTC
>TRBD1|TRBJ2-3|TRBV7-3|-
CASSSYQDRAQYF
TGTGCCAGCAGCTCCTACCAAGACAGGGCGCAGTATTTT
>-|TRBJ1-1|TRBV11-2|-
CASSQVGAGTEAFF
TGTGCCAGCAGCCAAGTGGGGGCCGGGACTGAAGCTTTCTTT
>-|TRBJ1-1|TRBV4-1|-
CASSQLSGSNTEAFF
TGCGCCAGCAGCCAGTTGTCGGGATCCAACACTGAAGCTTTCTTT
>TRBD2|TRBJ2-7|TRBV7-2|-
CASSIRLAGGYEQYF
TGTGCCAGCAGCATACGACTAGCGGGAGGCTACGAGCAGTACTTC
>TRBD2|TRBJ2-7|TRBV7-9|-
CASSSTRGLAANEQYF
TGTGCCAGCAGCTCGACGAGAGGACTAGCAGCGAACGAGCAGTACTTC
>TRBD1|TRBJ1-4|TRBV19|-
CASRDRGLATNEKLFF
TGTGCCAGTAGAGACAGGGGACTTGCAACTAATGAAAAACTGTTTTTT
>TRBD2|TRBJ2-1|TRBV6-6|-
CASSDPGLAGEQFF
TGTGCCAGCAGTGACCCGGGACTAGCTGGTGAGCAGTTCTTC
>-|TRBJ2-7|TRBV5-1|-
CASSSDGRTPREQYF
TGCGCCAGCAGCTCCGACGGGAGAACCCCACGCGAGCAGTACTTC
>TRBD1|TRBJ1-2|TRBV28|few
CASSFDRGPGGYTF
TGTGCCAGCAGCTTTGACAGGGGGCCTGGCGGCTACACCTTC
>-|TRBJ2-2|TRBV7-3|-
CASSLRTGELFF
TGTGCCAGCAGCTTACGTACCGGGGAGCTGTTTTTT
>-|TRBJ1-2|TRBV5-1|-
CASSLFWGNYGYTF
TGCGCCAGCAGCTTGTTCTGGGGCAACTATGGCTACACCTTC
>-|TRBJ1-3|TRBV11-3|-
CASSSYRDPTIYF
TGTGCCAGCAGCTCCTACAGGGACCCCACCATATATTTT
>TRBD2|TRBJ2-7|TRBV30|-
CACRSGGTYEQYF
TGTGCCTGTAGGAGCGGGGGTACCTACGAGCAGTACTTC
>-|TRBJ1-5|TRBV7-2|-
CASSLQSYSNQPQHF
TGTGCCAGCAGCTTGCAGTCTTATAGCAATCAGCCCCAGCATTTT
>-|TRBJ1-5|TRBV10-2|-
CASSDQGQPQHF
TGCGCCAGCAGTGATCAGGGACAGCCCCAGCATTTT
>-|TRBJ2-7|TRBV28|few
CASTETWAGDKQYF
TGTGCCAGCACGGAAACCTGGGCAGGGGACAAGCAGTACTTC
>-|TRBJ2-5|TRBV9|-
CASSVAPDRQETQYF
TGTGCCAGCAGCGTAGCCCCGGACAGACAAGAGACCCAGTACTTC
>-|TRBJ2-7|TRBV27|-
CASSLKPWYEQYF
TGTGCCAGCAGTTTAAAGCCTTGGTACGAGCAGTACTTC
>TRBD2|TRBJ2-1|TRBV2|-
CASITSGGAGYNEQFF
TGTGCCAGCATTACAAGCGGGGGGGCCGGCTACAATGAGCAGTTCTTC